A single sample is the source of the 27 T cell receptor beta chains below, sequenced in a study of CD8 T cells in Susac syndrome. Random hexamers primed reverse transcription of roughly 0.5 to 1 ug RNA. From the immunoSEQ multiplex PCR reads, TCRdb called clonotypes with MiXCR, one entry per CDR3 protein. The table records 300,000 or so distinct CDR3 sequences, under 95% of them present only once. Input material: CD4+ T cells from PBMCs. Receptors were obtained from a human donor with multiple sclerosis.

V and J are TRBV7-6 and TRBJ2-1; 11 bases are shared with TRBD2. This CDR3 has 17 amino acids. Germline assignment: CDR1 SGHVS and CDR2 FNYEAQ. The J segment lost 4 bases and the V segment lost 1 base, leaving 6 bases of the junction unmatched. CDR3 loop: CASSLVGTSGTYNEQFF. In DNA form, the CDR3 reads TGTGCCAGCAGCTTAGTTGGGACTAGCGGTACTTACAATGAGCAGTTCTTC.

The rearrangement uses TRBV12-3 or TRBV12-4 and TRBJ2-5, with D maybe TRBD1 (6 bases). CDR3 length: 15 amino acids. The ends were cut back, 2 bases at V and 5 bases at J, with 15 bases in the middle. The CDR3 coding sequence is TGTGCCAGCAGTTTAATGCTAGGGGGAGTTGAGACCCAGTACTTC. Its protein product is CASSLMLGGVETQYF.

The gene calls are TRBV29-1 and TRBJ2-1; a weak D match, TRBD1 (5 bases). CDR1 is SQVTM, CDR2 ANQGSEA, per germline. V lost 4 bases and J 4 bases, leaving 8 bases between the germline ends. There are 12 residues in the CDR3. As DNA, the CDR3 is TGCAGCGTTGCAGGGCGGTACAATGAGCAGTTCTTC. It yields the protein CSVAGRYNEQFF.

J is TRBJ2-3 and V is TRBV20-1; TRBD2 matches 10 bases. V was clipped by 7 bases and J by 4 bases; unmatched bases: 5. The germline V gene has CDR1 DFQATT and CDR2 SNEGSKA (reference sequence). CDR3 length equals 13 residues. This CDR3 reads CSGSSGGADTQYF. The CDR3 DNA reads TGCAGTGGCAGCAGCGGGGGGGCAGATACGCAGTATTTT.

This chain connects TRBV3-1 to TRBJ2-6; 11 nucleotides match TRBD1. The germline V gene has CDR1 LGHDT and CDR2 YNNKEL (reference sequence). CDR3 size: 18 residues. The ends lost 6 bases at V and 0 bases at J; junction bases unmatched: 7. CDR3 sequence reads: CASSNGQGARSGANVLTF. The CDR3 nucleotides are TGTGCCAGCAGTAACGGACAGGGGGCTCGCTCTGGGGCCAACGTCCTGACTTTC.

The genes are TRBV7-2 and TRBJ2-3; TRBD2 aligns across 9 bases. The germline V gene has CDR1 SGHTA and CDR2 FQGNSA. The CDR3 consists of 15 residues. Unmatched junction bases numbered 10, after V lost 10 bases and J lost 2 bases. The chain's CDR3 is CANSSRGGTTDTQYF. In nucleotides, the CDR3 is TGTGCCAACAGTTCGCGGGGGGGGACCACAGATACGCAGTATTTT.

The chain couples TRBV20-1 to TRBJ1-4, with 7 bases fitting TRBD1. Germline CDR1 reads DFQATT; CDR2 reads SNEGSKA (reference sequence). The trim removed 2 bases at V and 8 bases at J, leaving 2 bases unmatched. The CDR3 consists of 12 residues. The DNA of the CDR3 is TGCAGTGCTAGAAGACAGGGCGAAAAACTGTTTTTT. Encoded protein: CSARRQGEKLFF.

In its sample, this clonotype was seen a few times. The V and J genes are TRBV4-1 and TRBJ2-7; 12 nucleotides align to TRBD2. The CDR3 loop spans 16 amino acids. Germline loops: CDR1 MGHRA, CDR2 YSYEKL. V was pared by 2 bases and J by 2 bases, with 4 bases of the junction left unmatched. For the CDR3, the DNA is TGCGCCAGCAGCCAATCCACTAGCGGGGGGACCTACGAGCAGTACTTC. Amino acid sequence: CASSQSTSGGTYEQYF.

The sample holds a few counts of this clonotype. This chain links TRBV6-5 with TRBJ2-4; D gene unclear. V was shortened by 0 bases and J by 8 bases, with 11 bases between the two germline ends. The germline V gene encodes CDR1 MNHEY and CDR2 SVGAGI. The CDR3 is 14 residues long. The CDR3 here is CASSYSVSSHIQYF. The CDR3, as DNA: TGTGCCAGCAGTTACTCGGTGTCGTCACACATTCAGTACTTC.

This chain uses TRBV20-1 with TRBJ1-2; possible D gene TRBD1, 6 bases. The CDR3 covers 17 residues. Trimming removed 1 base at V and 5 bases at J, with 23 bases between. Looked up from germline, CDR1 is DFQATT and CDR2 is SNEGSKA (reference sequence). The chain's CDR3 is CSARVREGHKGLYGYTF. In DNA, the CDR3 is TGCAGTGCTAGAGTTCGGGAGGGACACAAAGGGCTTTATGGCTACACCTTC.

The chain is built from TRBV3-1 and TRBJ2-5; 7 bases align to TRBD1. The germline V gene has CDR1 LGHDT and CDR2 YNNKEL (reference sequence). V was clipped by 8 bases and J by 5 bases; unmatched bases: 5. This CDR3 is built from 12 residues. CDR3 loop: CASDRAGETQYF. CDR3 coding DNA: TGTGCCAGCGACAGGGCTGGGGAGACCCAGTACTTC.

The chain couples TRBV9 to TRBJ2-1; 7 nucleotides agree with TRBD2. The CDR3 loop spans 16 amino acids. Germline values: CDR1 SGDLS, CDR2 YYNGEE. Unmatched junction bases numbered 9, after V lost 0 bases and J lost 6 bases. The CDR3, as DNA: TGTGCCAGCAGCGTAGGGGGTGGTGCGGGGGTCAATGAGCAGTTCTTC. Translation: CASSVGGGAGVNEQFF.

The rearrangement uses TRBV19 and TRBJ2-3, with D perhaps assigned TRBD1 or TRBD2 (5 bases each). The V end was cut by 7 bases, the J end by 4 bases, with 12 bases between. The CDR3 runs 13 residues. From germline, CDR1 is LNHDA and CDR2 SQIVND (reference sequence). In DNA form, the CDR3 reads TGTGCCAGTAATGGGGACGTCTCAGATACGCAGTATTTT. This codes for CASNGDVSDTQYF.

This clonotype was seen only once. This sequence joins TRBV20-1 and TRBJ2-3, with 12 bases that match TRBD1. The germline CDR1 and CDR2 sequences are DFQATT and SNEGSKA (reference sequence). The CDR3 length is 18 residues. V lost 3 bases and J lost 0; bases outside the gene matches: 10. The CDR3 nucleotides read TGCAGTGCTAGCGTGTGGGACAGGGGGCGTATTAGCACAGATACGCAGTATTTT. Protein sequence: CSASVWDRGRISTDTQYF.

This chain connects TRBV27 to TRBJ2-7; 9 nucleotides align to TRBD2. The CDR3 extends over 15 amino acids. Trimming at V came to 4 bases and at J to 7 bases, leaving 11 bases not matched to a gene. CDR1 MNHEY and CDR2 SMNVEV come from the germline V gene (reference sequence). The CDR3: CASSSALAGKAEQYF. The CDR3 bases are TGTGCCAGCAGTTCAGCCCTAGCGGGAAAGGCGGAGCAGTACTTC.

This chain uses TRBV2 with TRBJ2-7; possibly TRBD2 for D (6 bases). Germline V CDR1 and CDR2: SNHLY, FYNNEI. V was clipped by 4 bases and J by 9 bases, with 19 bases between them. The CDR3 covers 14 residues. CDR3 loop: CASSAPEGTNRQYF. The CDR3 DNA reads TGTGCCAGCAGTGCACCGGAGGGGACGAATCGGCAGTACTTC.

The chain joins TRBV7-9 to TRBJ2-2; TRBD2 matches at 9 bases. CDR3 length: 19 residues. CDR1 and CDR2 from the germline V gene are SEHNR and FQNEAQ (reference sequence). Unmatched junction bases numbered 13, after V lost 5 bases and J lost 0 bases. The CDR3 here is CASSPSPTSGYPNTGELFF. As DNA, the CDR3 is TGTGCCAGCAGCCCCTCCCCGACTAGCGGTTACCCGAACACCGGGGAGCTGTTTTTT.

The chain employs TRBV6-5 and TRBJ1-2, with D unresolved. Deletions cut 0 bases from V and 3 bases from J, with 11 bases between. The CDR3 consists of 15 residues. Per germline, CDR1 MNHEY and CDR2 SVGAGI. The CDR3 loop is CASSYSAGDYYGYTF. The CDR3 nucleotides read TGTGCCAGCAGTTACTCCGCTGGGGATTACTATGGCTACACCTTC.

The chain employs TRBV25-1 and TRBJ2-2, with no clear D. The CDR3 spans 15 residues. Trimming took 1 base from V and 2 from J, leaving 8 bases between them. The V gene's germline CDR1 is MGHDK and CDR2 SYGVNS. CDR3 DNA: TGTGCCAGCAGTGAATTCCGGCCAAACACCGGGGAGCTGTTTTTT. It encodes CASSEFRPNTGELFF.

The chain uses TRBV20-1 and TRBJ2-3, with D tentatively TRBD2 (6 bases). Germline CDR1 and CDR2: DFQATT and SNEGSKA (reference sequence). This CDR3 region has 14 residues. Trimming removed 0 bases at V and 1 base at J, with 8 bases between. The CDR3 nucleotides read TGCAGTGCTAGAGAACTAGCAGGCACAGATACGCAGTATTTT. This gives the protein CSARELAGTDTQYF.

The J gene is TRBJ2-3, the V gene TRBV29-1; TRBD2 agrees at 12 bases. The V and J ends lost 5 bases and 3 bases, in that order; junction bases with no gene match: 3. CDR1 SQVTM and CDR2 ANQGSEA come from the germline V gene. This CDR3 has 14 residues. The CDR3 loop reads CSVPGLAGTDTQYF. The CDR3 coding sequence is TGCAGCGTTCCTGGACTAGCGGGGACAGATACGCAGTATTTT.

CDR3 in DNA: TGCAGTGCTAAAGACCAGGTGCAAGAGACCCAGTACTTC. Residues: CSAKDQVQETQYF. The rearrangement joins TRBV20-1 to TRBJ2-5; no firm D call. Trimming removed 4 bases at V and 2 bases at J, with 11 bases between. The CDR3 length is 13 residues. The germline gives CDR1 DFQATT, CDR2 SNEGSKA (reference sequence).

This rearrangement joins TRBV5-1 to TRBJ2-5, with D perhaps matching TRBD2 (6 bases). Trimming cost V 0 bases and J 5 bases, with 20 bases left between them. This CDR3 contains 17 residues. Germline CDR1 is SGHRS and CDR2 is YFSETQ. This CDR3 reads CASSLGGTGSRGETQYF. CDR3 nucleotide sequence: TGCGCCAGCAGCTTGGGCGGAACGGGTTCTCGGGGGGAGACCCAGTACTTC.

This clonotype was counted a few times. The chain recombines TRBV28 with TRBJ1-4; no reliable D call. Germline V gene lookup returns CDR1 MDHEN and CDR2 SYDVKM. The CDR3 has 11 amino acids. V was cut by 1 base and J by 6 bases, with 0 bases left in between. The CDR3 nucleotides are TGTGCCAGCAGTTTATATGAAAAACTGTTTTTT. The encoded protein is CASSLYEKLFF.

The genes are TRBV5-1 and TRBJ2-6; D gene uncertain. The V end was cut by 6 bases, the J end by 4 bases, with 8 bases between. In germline, CDR1 is SGHRS, CDR2 YFSETQ. The CDR3 contains 13 residues. CDR3 DNA sequence: TGCGCCAGCAAGGAGTCAGGGGCCAACGTCCTGACTTTC. This translates into CASKESGANVLTF.

J is TRBJ2-7 and V is TRBV6-5, with a weak D call TRBD1 (6 bases). The CDR3 has 15 residues. Trimming cost V 2 bases and J 3 bases, with 14 bases left between them. Germline assignment: CDR1 MNHEY and CDR2 SVGAGI. The CDR3: CASSYPQGHGYEQYF. The CDR3 DNA reads TGTGCCAGCAGTTACCCCCAGGGACATGGCTACGAGCAGTACTTC.

This clonotype was detected once. The chain uses TRBV18 and TRBJ2-1; 9 nucleotides agree with TRBD1. The CDR3 contains 15 residues. Trimming cost V 5 bases and J 3 bases; bases outside gene matches: 5. Germline V lookup: CDR1 KGHSH, CDR2 LQKENI. The CDR3 region has the DNA TGTGCCAGCTCAAACACAGGGGGCGGCTACAATGAGCAGTTCTTC. Translating it yields CASSNTGGGYNEQFF.